This T cell receptor beta chain was recorded in a study of blood T cell repertoires in COVID-19. As for the study in general: COVID-19 samples from acute and convalescent phases originated in the United States, Italy and Spain. Nucleic acid was either cDNA or gDNA, and it came from T cells, B-cell-depleted T cells, or PBMCs.

The CDR3 totals 16 residues. Germline lookup yields CDR1 SGHVS and CDR2 FNYEAQ. V lost 5 bases, J lost 0 bases, and 4 bases stayed unmatched. Per the study methods: Amplification with reference gene primers provided the estimates of nucleated cell counts. The method was immunoSEQ multiplex PCR; TCRdb's version includes in-frame clones alone and lacks a portion of them. That table is the source of V, J and clone size, and D and trimming were worked out from the DNA. The profile shows about 180,000 clones, 82% of them singletons. Material: peripheral blood. The TCR sequence derives from a woman between 65 and 79 years old with acute or convalescent COVID-19. The rearrangement links TRBV7-6 to TRBJ2-3, with 11 nucleotides matching TRBD2. CDR3: CASSPRTSGSTDTQYF. In nucleotides, the CDR3 is TGTGCCAGCAGCCCCCGGACTAGCGGGAGCACAGATACGCAGTATTTT.